Following are 13 T cell receptor beta chains from one sample sequenced in a study of blood T cell repertoires in COVID-19. Using immunoSEQ multiplex PCR, the repertoire was profiled, and TCRdb retains in-frame clones only, with some absent. This table holds approximately 210,000 clones, 86% found once. Material for sequencing was peripheral blood. The source of these receptors is a man in his thirties or forties who had recovered from COVID-19.

The rearrangement joins TRBV10-3 to TRBJ1-1, with D tentatively TRBD1 (5 bases). The germline CDR1 and CDR2 sequences are ENHRY and SYGVKD. The CDR3 is made up of 13 amino acids. Trimming removed 6 bases at V and 5 bases at J, with 13 bases between. CDR3 in DNA: TGTGCCATCAGGTCCAGGGAGGAGACTGAAGCTTTCTTT. Protein product: CAIRSREETEAFF.

J is TRBJ1-2 and V is TRBV18; the D gene is possibly TRBD1 (5 bases). The CDR3 loop spans 14 amino acids. The V end was cut by 0 bases, the J end by 7 bases, with 12 bases between. Germline CDR1 reads KGHSH; CDR2 reads LQKENI. The CDR3 loop reads CASSPPQGVAGYTF. The CDR3 region has the DNA TGTGCCAGCTCACCACCTCAAGGGGTCGCTGGCTACACCTTC.

This clone was seen a few times. The chain links TRBV4-3 to TRBJ1-4, with 12 bases fitting TRBD1. Germline assignment: CDR1 LGHNA and CDR2 YSLEER. The CDR3 runs to 17 residues. The J segment lost 8 bases and the V segment lost 2 bases, leaving 9 bases of the junction unmatched. The CDR3 DNA reads as TGCGCCAGCAGCCAAAAGGGTGGCGGGACAGGGGGCGAAAAACTGTTTTTT. It specifies CASSQKGGGTGGEKLFF.

Only a few counts were recorded for this clone. The V gene is TRBV3-1 (or the pseudogene TRBV3-2), the J gene TRBJ1-1; TRBD1 agrees at 8 bases. The CDR3 is 16 residues long. Germline values: CDR1 LGHDT, CDR2 YNNKEL (reference sequence). V was clipped by 3 bases and J by 5 bases; unmatched bases: 11. The chain's CDR3 is CASSQVDRAVLTEAFF. The CDR3, as DNA: TGTGCCAGCAGCCAGGTGGACAGGGCTGTATTGACTGAAGCTTTCTTT.

Points on this clone: This CDR3 is also generated by other DNA sequences in the sample. This chain joins TRBV19 and TRBJ1-1, with TRBD1 matching 8 bases. From germline, CDR1 is LNHDA and CDR2 SQIVND (reference sequence). This CDR3 comprises 13 residues. V gave up 8 bases and J gave up 0 bases; unmatched junction bases: 2. CDR3 nucleotides: TGTGCCAGTGGGACAGGCGTGAACACTGAAGCTTTCTTT. It specifies CASGTGVNTEAFF. The full variable domain, its missing parts supplied by reference TRBV19 and TRBJ1-1, is DGGITQSPKYLFRKEGQNVTLSCEQNLNHDAMYWYRQDPGQGLRLIYYSQIVNDFQKGDIAEGYSVSREKKESFPLTVTSAQKNPTAFYLCASGTGVNTEAFFGQGTRLTVV.

The V and J genes are TRBV7-2 and TRBJ2-1, with D tentatively TRBD1 (6 bases). This CDR3 contains 13 residues. Germline V CDR1 and CDR2: SGHTA, FQGNSA. The V end was cut by 1 base, the J end by 7 bases, with 8 bases between. CDR3 sequence reads: CASSLGQVNEQFF. CDR3 nucleotide sequence: TGTGCCAGCAGCTTAGGACAGGTGAATGAGCAGTTCTTC.

The chain joins TRBV5-1 to TRBJ1-5; the D is unclear. Germline assignment: CDR1 SGHRS and CDR2 YFSETQ. The V end lost 0 bases, the J end lost 0 bases, and 10 bases lay between the germline ends. CDR3 length equals 16 residues. The CDR3 DNA follows: TGCGCCAGCAGCTTGGGGCCGAGGGATAGCAATCAGCCCCAGCATTTT. Amino acids: CASSLGPRDSNQPQHF.

The chain is built from TRBV5-4 and TRBJ1-6, with D unresolved. V was cut by 0 bases and J by 5 bases, with 9 bases left in between. Germline loops: CDR1 SGHNT, CDR2 YYREEE (reference sequence). The length of the CDR3 is 15 residues. This CDR3 reads CASSLGPHDNSPLHF. The DNA for the CDR3 is TGTGCCAGCAGCTTGGGGCCCCATGATAATTCACCCCTCCACTTT.

This chain links TRBV19 with TRBJ2-2; 8 bases map to TRBD1. The CDR3 contains 16 residues. Germline CDR1 reads LNHDA; CDR2 reads SQIVND (reference sequence). The trim removed 6 bases at V and 1 base at J, leaving 7 bases unmatched. The DNA of the CDR3 is TGTGCCAGTAGCCCCATTGGGACAGGGAACACCGGGGAGCTGTTTTTT. This codes for CASSPIGTGNTGELFF.

The chain recombines TRBV6-5 with TRBJ1-6; 8 nucleotides line up with TRBD1. V lost 2 bases, J lost 7 bases, and 4 bases stayed unmatched. Germline lookup yields CDR1 MNHEY and CDR2 SVGAGI. This CDR3 contains 15 residues. CDR3 nucleotide sequence: TGTGCCAGCAGTTACGGGCAGGGGGCAAATTCACCCCTCCACTTT. The encoded protein is CASSYGQGANSPLHF.

V usage is TRBV24-1 and J usage is TRBJ2-2; D is ambiguous. The CDR3 covers 14 residues. Germline CDR1 and CDR2: KGHDR and SFDVKD. V lost 3 bases, J lost 7 bases, and 11 bases lay in between. DNA of the CDR3: TGTGCCACCAGTGATGTGCGGAATTTCGGGGAGCTGTTTTTT. Translating it yields CATSDVRNFGELFF.

V gene TRBV5-1 combines with J gene TRBJ2-1, with 8 bases identical to TRBD1. The CDR3 loop spans 16 amino acids. Germline V gives CDR1 SGHRS, CDR2 YFSETQ. Losses at the gene ends were 2 bases for V and 7 bases for J; bases not matched to a gene: 11. The CDR3 region has the DNA TGCGCCAGCAGCTTTGACCCCCAGGGGGCCGGGAATGAGCAGTTCTTC. Translation: CASSFDPQGAGNEQFF.

The chain is built from TRBV15 and TRBJ2-5; the match to TRBD1 covers 9 bases. The trim removed 1 base at V and 4 bases at J, leaving 10 bases unmatched. The CDR3 covers 17 residues. Germline V gene sequence: CDR1 LNHNV, CDR2 YYDKDF (reference sequence). The CDR3 DNA follows: TGTGCCACCAGCAGAGTCTTCTTAACAGGGGGCCGAGAGACCCAGTACTTC. Translation: CATSRVFLTGGRETQYF. The complete variable domain, with remaining parts taken from reference TRBV15 and TRBJ2-5, reads DAMVIQNPRYQVTQFGKPVTLSCSQTLNHNVMYWYQQKSSQAPKLLFHYYDKDFNNEADTPDNFQSRRPNTSFCFLDIRSPGLGDTAMYLCATSRVFLTGGRETQYFGPGTRLLVL.